The 31 T cell receptor beta chains reported below all come from one sample, sequenced in a study of cytomegalovirus exposure and HLA in healthy donors. Profiling relied on immunoSEQ multiplex PCR, and the TCRdb table lists in-frame clones only, not all of them. Of tens of thousands of clones in the sample, roughly 84% were seen once. Sequenced material: PBMCs. Receptors originate from a woman between 18 and 29 years old in good health and CMV-seropositive.

The V gene is TRBV2, the J gene TRBJ1-3; the D is unclear. CDR1 and CDR2 from the germline V gene are SNHLY and FYNNEI. Trimming removed 4 bases at V and 6 bases at J, with 4 bases between. The CDR3 length is 11 residues. The CDR3 reads CASSVVNTIYF. The CDR3 nucleotides read TGTGCCAGCAGTGTAGTAAACACCATATATTTT. Full variable domain (outside the CDR3, taken from reference TRBV2 and TRBJ1-3): EPEVTQTPSHQVTQMGQEVILRCVPISNHLYFYWYRQILGQKVEFLVSFYNNEISEKSEIFDDQFSVERPDGSNFTLKIRSTKLEDSAMYFCASSVVNTIYFGEGSWLTVV.

The chain combines TRBV11-2 with TRBJ1-1, with a weak D call TRBD1 (6 bases). Per germline, CDR1 SGHAT and CDR2 FQNNGV. V lost 0 bases to trimming and J lost 0 bases, with 14 bases between them. The CDR3 consists of 17 residues. The CDR3 protein is CASSLDRGALMNTEAFF. CDR3 DNA sequence: TGTGCCAGCAGCTTAGACCGGGGGGCCCTCATGAACACTGAAGCTTTCTTT.

A single count supports this clone. This chain uses TRBV21-1 with TRBJ1-1. TRBV21-1 is reported as a pseudogene. This CDR3 has 15 residues. The CDR3 here is CASSKARGRNTEAFF. CDR3 sequence (DNA): TGTGCCAGCAGCAAAGCGCGGGGGAGGAACACTGAAGCTTTCTTT.

The chain has TRBV6-5 and TRBJ2-1; 7 bases agree with TRBD1. The V gene end was trimmed by 6 bases and the J gene end by 9 bases; junction bases not matched to a gene: 8. CDR1 is MNHEY, CDR2 SVGAGI, per germline. The CDR3 is made up of 13 amino acids. The CDR3 loop is CASSVPGGIEQFF. CDR3 nucleotides: TGTGCCAGCAGCGTACCAGGGGGAATTGAGCAGTTCTTC.

The table lists this clone with a count of one. This CDR3 reads CASSPTSAQETQYF. The CDR3 coding sequence is TGTGCCAGCTCACCAACTAGCGCACAAGAGACCCAGTACTTC. The V gene is TRBV18, the J gene TRBJ2-5, with 7 bases aligning to TRBD2. Trimming at V came to 2 bases and at J to 2 bases, leaving 2 bases not matched to a gene. The CDR3 spans 14 residues. Germline V lookup: CDR1 KGHSH, CDR2 LQKENI. Full variable domain (remainder filled in from reference TRBV18 and TRBJ2-5): NAGVMQNPRHLVRRRGQEARLRCSPMKGHSHVYWYRQLPEEGLKFMVYLQKENIIDESGMPKERFSAEFPKEGPSILRIQQVVRGDSAAYFCASSPTSAQETQYFGPGTRLLVL.

V and J are TRBV5-1 and TRBJ2-3; the D gene is possibly TRBD2 (5 bases). The germline V gene encodes CDR1 SGHRS and CDR2 YFSETQ. V lost 1 base and J lost 1, with 16 bases in between. The CDR3 is made up of 17 amino acids. CDR3 coding DNA: TGCGCCAGCAGCTTGACCGGGATCGTCGTCGGCACAGATACGCAGTATTTT. Encoded protein: CASSLTGIVVGTDTQYF.

V is TRBV29-1 and J is TRBJ2-1; 10 bases fit TRBD2. Trimming at V came to 4 bases and at J to 4 bases, leaving 7 bases not matched to a gene. The CDR3 has 15 amino acids. The germline gives CDR1 SQVTM, CDR2 ANQGSEA. The CDR3: CSVVLAGDNYNEQFF. The CDR3 region has the DNA TGCAGCGTTGTGCTAGCGGGGGATAATTACAATGAGCAGTTCTTC.

The chain is built from TRBV5-5 and TRBJ2-2; a possible D gene is TRBD2 (5 bases). The V end lost 0 bases, the J end lost 1 base, and 10 bases lay between the germline ends. Germline CDR1 SGHKS, CDR2 YYEKEE (reference sequence). This CDR3 is built from 16 residues. The CDR3 reads CASSLVIRENTGELFF. The CDR3 region has the DNA TGTGCCAGCAGCTTGGTAATTCGGGAGAACACCGGGGAGCTGTTTTTT.

The chain links TRBV28 to TRBJ2-7; 14 bases match TRBD2. The V gene end was trimmed by 6 bases and the J gene end by 0 bases; junction bases not matched to a gene: 7. CDR1 is MDHEN, CDR2 SYDVKM, per germline. This CDR3 has 17 amino acids. The CDR3 DNA reads TGTGCCAGCAGGAAGGGACTAGCGGGGGAAATCTCCTACGAGCAGTACTTC. Amino acid sequence: CASRKGLAGEISYEQYF.

The V gene is TRBV5-5, the J gene TRBJ2-7, with D perhaps matching TRBD1 (6 bases). The CDR3 sequence is 16 residues long. V lost 3 bases and J 0 bases, leaving 16 bases between the germline ends. Germline V gives CDR1 SGHKS, CDR2 YYEKEE (reference sequence). The CDR3 DNA reads as TGTGCCAGCAGCTCACAGGGCCCTATCCTCTCCTACGAGCAGTACTTC. It encodes CASSSQGPILSYEQYF.

The chain joins TRBV19 to TRBJ2-2; D gene unclear. CDR3 length equals 16 residues. Germline CDR1 LNHDA, CDR2 SQIVND (reference sequence). V lost 5 bases to trimming and J lost 4 bases, with 17 bases between them. The CDR3 protein is CASSLFQAAFTGELFF. The CDR3 region has the DNA TGTGCCAGTAGTTTGTTCCAGGCCGCCTTCACCGGGGAGCTGTTTTTT.

V usage is TRBV7-2 and J usage is TRBJ1-2; the D is unclear. The CDR3 has 13 residues. Deletions cut 6 bases from V and 7 bases from J, with 15 bases between. CDR1 and CDR2 (germline): SGHTA, FQGNSA. CDR3 coding DNA: TGTGCCAGCAGGGGTGACTCGGCTATTGGCTACACCTTC. Its translation: CASRGDSAIGYTF.

This clone occurred many times. The chain recombines TRBV6-4 with TRBJ2-3, with 10 nucleotides matching TRBD1. Germline lookup yields CDR1 MRHNA and CDR2 SNTAGT. Trimming took 4 bases from V and 0 from J; bases not matched to a gene: 1. The CDR3 consists of 15 residues. DNA of the CDR3: TGTGCCAGCAGTGGGACAGGGGGAAGCACAGATACGCAGTATTTT. It codes for CASSGTGGSTDTQYF.

The chain carries TRBV28 and TRBJ2-1; 9 bases match TRBD2. J gave up 9 bases and V 8 bases, and 8 bases lay outside the gene matches. The length of the CDR3 is 13 residues. Germline lookup yields CDR1 MDHEN and CDR2 SYDVKM. The CDR3 here is CASVRGGVPEQFF. CDR3 in DNA: TGTGCCAGCGTGCGGGGGGGAGTCCCTGAGCAGTTCTTC.

The chain joins TRBV7-3 to TRBJ2-2; 8 bases align to TRBD1. J gave up 6 bases and V 5 bases, and 8 bases lay outside the gene matches. Germline V gene sequence: CDR1 SGHTA, CDR2 FQGTGA. The CDR3 totals 15 residues. In DNA form, the CDR3 reads TGTGCCAGCAGCCCCACCCGGACAGGGTCCGGGGAGCTGTTTTTT. Its protein product is CASSPTRTGSGELFF.

The V and J genes are TRBV30 and TRBJ2-2, with a possible D match to TRBD1 (5 bases). There are 13 residues in the CDR3. The germline V gene encodes CDR1 GTSNPN and CDR2 SVGIG (reference sequence). Trimming shortened V by 3 bases and J by 5 bases, and 10 bases separated the two germline ends. Here the CDR3 reads CAWRGTGTGELFF. The CDR3, as DNA: TGTGCCTGGAGAGGCACAGGAACCGGGGAGCTGTTTTTT.

This clone appeared once. The rearrangement links TRBV18 to TRBJ2-3; tentative D call: TRBD2 (6 bases). Trimming took 6 bases from V and 7 from J, leaving 14 bases between them. This CDR3 is 13 amino acids long. Germline V lookup: CDR1 KGHSH, CDR2 LQKENI. The CDR3 DNA reads as TGTGCCAGCTCTCCTGGAGCGGGTCATACGCAGTATTTT. This encodes CASSPGAGHTQYF.

This chain uses TRBV18 with TRBJ2-6, with TRBD1 matching over 12 bases. J lost 2 bases, V lost 4 bases, and 6 bases had no gene match. This CDR3 contains 18 residues. Germline V CDR1 and CDR2: KGHSH, LQKENI. The CDR3 reads CASSLTGQGAPGANVLTF. The CDR3, as DNA: TGTGCCAGCTCACTCACGGGACAGGGGGCGCCTGGGGCCAACGTCCTGACTTTC.

The J gene is TRBJ2-1, the V gene TRBV7-2; TRBD1 matches 8 bases. Germline-derived CDR1 and CDR2 are SGHTA and FQGNSA. The J segment lost 7 bases and the V segment lost 3 bases, leaving 14 bases of the junction unmatched. CDR3 size: 17 residues. DNA of the CDR3: TGTGCCAGCAGCTTTTCCGGGACAGGTTTCGCCGGGAATGAGCAGTTCTTC. Protein: CASSFSGTGFAGNEQFF.

The sample holds a few counts of this clone. The chain is built from TRBV10-2 and TRBJ2-5; 10 bases align to TRBD2. The germline V gene has CDR1 WSHSY and CDR2 SAAADI. Trimming took 2 bases from V and 9 from J; bases not matched to a gene: 9. The CDR3 is 15 amino acids. As DNA, the CDR3 is TGCGCCAGCAGTGAGCAAGCAGCGGGGGGGTTATCCCAGTACTTC. Encoded protein: CASSEQAAGGLSQYF.

This clone was recorded a few times. The CDR3 loop reads CAWSAGQGAGEQYF. Written as DNA, the CDR3 is TGTGCCTGGAGTGCGGGACAGGGGGCGGGAGAGCAGTACTTC. The chain employs TRBV30 and TRBJ2-7, with 12 bases aligning to TRBD1. The CDR3 contains 14 residues. Germline CDR1 is GTSNPN and CDR2 is SVGIG (reference sequence). The ends lost 1 base at V and 7 bases at J; junction bases unmatched: 5.

The J gene is TRBJ1-5, the V gene TRBV5-8; the D gene is possibly TRBD1 (6 bases). Germline CDR1 reads SGHTS; CDR2 reads YDEGEE. There are 15 residues in the CDR3. Between the trimmed V and J ends, which lost 2 bases and 2 bases, there was a span of 11 bases. CDR3 amino acids: CASSLDPGGNQPQHF. DNA of the CDR3: TGTGCCAGCAGCTTAGACCCAGGGGGCAATCAGCCCCAGCATTTT.

The chain has TRBV30 and TRBJ2-3, with TRBD1 identical over 8 bases. V gave up 0 bases and J gave up 6 bases; unmatched junction bases: 8. Germline lookup yields CDR1 GTSNPN and CDR2 SVGIG (reference sequence). The CDR3 is made up of 15 amino acids. For the CDR3, the DNA is TGTGCCTGGAGTGTAATCGGACAGGGTGACGATACGCAGTATTTT. It is translated as CAWSVIGQGDDTQYF.

The chain is built from TRBV7-6 and TRBJ1-5; tentatively, D is TRBD1 (6 bases). The CDR3 contains 16 residues. CDR1 and CDR2 (germline): SGHVS, FNYEAQ. V lost 2 bases and J lost 3, with 14 bases in between. CDR3 residues: CASSLTGHRDNQPQHF. Written as DNA, the CDR3 is TGTGCCAGCAGCTTAACAGGCCACAGGGACAATCAGCCCCAGCATTTT.

The V call is TRBV25-1, the J call TRBJ2-3; 10 positions agree with TRBD2. The CDR3 runs 14 residues. Germline lookup yields CDR1 MGHDK and CDR2 SYGVNS. V dropped 6 bases and J dropped 8; count of bases not matched to a gene: 8. The CDR3 spells CASSFSGGPGTQYF. Written as DNA, the CDR3 is TGTGCCAGCAGCTTTAGCGGGGGGCCCGGTACGCAGTATTTT.

J is TRBJ2-5 and V is TRBV18; the D gene is possibly TRBD2 (5 bases). V was cut by 6 bases and J by 3 bases, with 11 bases left in between. The CDR3 spans 13 residues. Germline V gene sequence: CDR1 KGHSH, CDR2 LQKENI. The CDR3 region is CASSSGLEETQYF. The CDR3 bases are TGTGCCAGCTCGTCCGGACTGGAAGAGACCCAGTACTTC.

V usage is TRBV6-6 and J usage is TRBJ1-3, with 9 nucleotides matching TRBD1. V was pared by 6 bases and J by 6 bases, with 6 bases of the junction left unmatched. Germline V gene lookup returns CDR1 MNHNY and CDR2 SVGAGI (reference sequence). CDR3 length: 14 residues. The CDR3 here is CASRPGQGQNTIYF. CDR3 in DNA: TGTGCCAGCAGGCCGGGACAGGGACAAAACACCATATATTTT.

A few counts support this clone. The genes are TRBV9 and TRBJ1-6; D is perhaps TRBD1 (5 bases). V was trimmed by 4 bases and J by 4 bases, leaving 12 bases between them. CDR1 is SGDLS, CDR2 YYNGEE, per germline. The CDR3 loop spans 15 amino acids. The DNA of the CDR3 is TGTGCCAGCAGCCGGGACTTAAGTTATAATTCACCCCTCCACTTT. Its translation is CASSRDLSYNSPLHF.

The V and J genes are TRBV6-6 and TRBJ1-2; possible D gene TRBD1, 6 bases. Germline CDR1 MNHNY, CDR2 SVGAGI (reference sequence). V was cut by 2 bases and J by 1 base, with 11 bases left in between. This CDR3 is built from 15 residues. The CDR3 spells CASSYPPGVNYGYTF. CDR3 sequence (DNA): TGTGCCAGCAGTTACCCCCCAGGGGTTAACTATGGCTACACCTTC.

This chain connects TRBV19 to TRBJ1-4, with a possible D match to TRBD1 (5 bases). V lost 6 bases to trimming and J lost 2 bases, with 13 bases between them. This CDR3 contains 15 residues. Germline values: CDR1 LNHDA, CDR2 SQIVND (reference sequence). CDR3 in DNA: TGTGCCAGTAGAGCGTCAGGGTCCACTAATGAAAAACTGTTTTTT. Its protein product is CASRASGSTNEKLFF.

The rearrangement joins TRBV6-6 to TRBJ1-3; 11 bases line up with TRBD1. CDR1 MNHNY and CDR2 SVGAGI come from the germline V gene (reference sequence). J gave up 4 bases and V 4 bases, and 6 bases lay outside the gene matches. The CDR3 has 16 residues. CDR3 sequence reads: CASSFGQGAGGNTIYF. Here the CDR3 DNA reads TGTGCCAGCAGTTTTGGACAGGGGGCGGGAGGAAACACCATATATTTT.